Each of the 28 T cell receptor beta chains below was sequenced from the same sample in a study of T-cell reconstitution after alpha-beta-depleted transplantation in children. Unique molecular identifiers featured in how the TCRbeta library was prepared. TCRdb used MiXCR to reprocess the PCR reads, holding one entry per CDR3 protein. This table has about 590,000 distinct CDR3 sequences, over 10% appearing once. The specimen comprised PBMCs, mostly from graft donor cells, sampled 360 days after TCRalphabeta/CD19-depleted stem cell transplant. The receptors stem from a male patient under 18 who had a stem cell transplant for acute myeloid leukemia, so the T cells may come from the graft donor.

This clonotype came up a few times. The V gene is TRBV28, the J gene TRBJ2-3; perhaps TRBD2 as D (6 bases). The V end lost 8 bases, the J end lost 5 bases, and 14 bases lay between the germline ends. This CDR3 is built from 13 residues. Germline V gives CDR1 MDHEN, CDR2 SYDVKM. The CDR3 sequence: CASSVIAVDTQYF. The CDR3 nucleotides are TGTGCCAGCTCGGTAATAGCGGTAGATACGCAGTATTTT.

This clonotype appeared many times. This chain uses TRBV5-1 with TRBJ2-7; 7 bases align to TRBD2. The CDR3 runs to 13 residues. Trimming at V came to 6 bases and at J to 5 bases, leaving 8 bases not matched to a gene. Germline CDR1 is SGHRS and CDR2 is YFSETQ. The CDR3 region is CASTIGTKNEQYF. In DNA, the CDR3 is TGCGCCAGCACCATCGGGACTAAGAACGAGCAGTACTTC. Drawing the rest from reference TRBV5-1 and TRBJ2-7, the complete variable domain is KAGVTQTPRYLIKTRGQQVTLSCSPISGHRSVSWYQQTPGQGLQFLFEYFSETQRNKGNFPGRFSGRQFSNSRSEMNVSTLELGDSALYLCASTIGTKNEQYFGPGTRLTVT.

In this sample, this clonotype turned up a few times. V is TRBV5-1 and J is TRBJ2-1, with 9 bases fitting TRBD2. Germline CDR1 reads SGHRS; CDR2 reads YFSETQ. Trimming took 3 bases from V and 8 from J; bases not matched to a gene: 6. The CDR3 runs to 14 residues. The CDR3 DNA follows: TGCGCCAGCAGCTATGGGACTAGCAGAGATGAGCAGTTCTTC. This encodes CASSYGTSRDEQFF. Full variable domain (outside the CDR3, taken from reference TRBV5-1 and TRBJ2-1): KAGVTQTPRYLIKTRGQQVTLSCSPISGHRSVSWYQQTPGQGLQFLFEYFSETQRNKGNFPGRFSGRQFSNSRSEMNVSTLELGDSALYLCASSYGTSRDEQFFGPGTRLTVL.

The chain uses TRBV5-1 and TRBJ2-7, with D possibly matching TRBD1 (5 bases). V was trimmed by 1 base and J by 1 base, leaving 12 bases between them. In germline, CDR1 is SGHRS, CDR2 YFSETQ. The CDR3 runs to 15 residues. CDR3 amino acids: CASSLITGESYEQYF. In DNA, the CDR3 is TGCGCCAGCAGCTTGATCACAGGAGAATCCTACGAGCAGTACTTC.

The rearrangement links TRBV7-2 to TRBJ1-2; possible D gene TRBD1, 6 bases. CDR1 and CDR2 (germline): SGHTA, FQGNSA. This CDR3 has 15 amino acids. Trimming took off 0 bases at V and 7 bases at J, with 15 bases between the two ends. CDR3 nucleotides: TGTGCCAGCAGCTTAGCGTCGCCGGGGGCGACTGGCTACACCTTC. It codes for CASSLASPGATGYTF.

The chain has TRBV12-3 or TRBV12-4 and TRBJ2-5, with 16 nucleotides matching TRBD2. The CDR3 contains 19 residues. The CDR3 coding sequence is TGTACCTGCTGTTGGGGACTAGCGGGAGGGCCCTGGCTAGGGGAGACCCAGTACTTC. Translation: CTCCWGLAGGPWLGETQYF.

This clonotype has ten or more counts. The J gene is TRBJ2-1, the V gene TRBV7-2; 7 positions agree with TRBD1. This CDR3 comprises 16 residues. V gave up 0 bases and J gave up 4 bases; unmatched junction bases: 6. CDR1 is SGHTA and CDR2 is FQGNSA in the germline V gene. The CDR3 region has the DNA TGTGCCAGCAGCTTAGCGCGAGGGGGCCTATACAATGAGCAGTTCTTC. It is translated as CASSLARGGLYNEQFF.

This clonotype was recorded many times. The rearrangement links TRBV29-1 to TRBJ2-1; D gene ambiguous. V shed 7 bases and J shed 5 bases, with 12 bases lying between them. The CDR3 loop spans 12 amino acids. Germline CDR1 and CDR2: SQVTM and ANQGSEA. CDR3: CSARRPDNEQFF. The CDR3 bases are TGCAGCGCCCGGCGGCCCGACAATGAGCAGTTCTTC.

Ten or more counts support this clonotype. The chain combines TRBV12-3 or TRBV12-4 with TRBJ2-7, with D unresolved. This CDR3 is 14 amino acids long. Trimming stripped 5 bases from V and 0 bases from J, with 11 bases between. CDR3 amino acids: CASSPVPGSYEQYF. The CDR3 DNA reads as TGTGCCAGCAGTCCGGTTCCTGGCTCCTACGAGCAGTACTTC.

This clonotype was seen many times. The chain combines TRBV12-3 or TRBV12-4 with TRBJ2-5; no reliable D call. There are 15 residues in the CDR3. V gave up 3 bases and J gave up 1 base, with 12 bases separating them. This chain's CDR3 is CASSFEAGFQETQYF. As DNA, the CDR3 is TGTGCCAGCAGTTTTGAAGCAGGATTCCAAGAGACCCAGTACTTC.

The chain is built from TRBV12-3 or TRBV12-4 and TRBJ1-4; no definite D call. V gave up 3 bases and J gave up 8 bases, with 10 bases separating them. The CDR3 has 13 residues. The CDR3 DNA reads TGTGCCAGCAGTTTCCCCTCGGCCGAAAAACTGTTTTTT. Translating it yields CASSFPSAEKLFF.

This chain connects TRBV3-1 to TRBJ2-1, with D tentatively TRBD1 (6 bases). The V end was cut by 4 bases, the J end by 1 base, with 14 bases between. The CDR3 runs to 16 residues. Germline V lookup: CDR1 LGHDT, CDR2 YNNKEL (reference sequence). The CDR3 DNA reads as TGTGCCAGCAGCCCTAATGGCAGGGGATCCTACAATGAGCAGTTCTTC. It encodes CASSPNGRGSYNEQFF.

There are a few counts of this clonotype. The V and J genes are TRBV29-1 and TRBJ2-3; TRBD2 matches 10 bases. The V segment lost 6 bases and the J segment 2 bases; nucleotides outside the gene matches: 8. The CDR3 runs 15 residues. CDR1 SQVTM and CDR2 ANQGSEA come from the germline V gene. This CDR3 is CSVAPGLAATDTQYF. In DNA, the CDR3 is TGCAGCGTGGCCCCCGGACTAGCGGCCACAGATACGCAGTATTTT.

This clonotype was observed many times. This chain uses TRBV5-4 with TRBJ2-2; no clear D gene. The CDR3 extends over 14 amino acids. V was clipped by 1 base and J by 3 bases, with 7 bases between them. The germline CDR1 and CDR2 sequences are SGHNT and YYREEE (reference sequence). CDR3 loop: CASSLRADTGELFF. Written as DNA, the CDR3 is TGTGCCAGCAGCTTGCGGGCAGACACCGGGGAGCTGTTTTTT.

This chain links TRBV6-5 with TRBJ2-7, with D possibly TRBD2 on 5 matching bases. This CDR3 is built from 15 residues. The germline V and J ends were trimmed by 0 bases and 6 bases, with 15 bases remaining between them. CDR1 is MNHEY and CDR2 is SVGAGI in the germline V gene. This chain's CDR3 is CASSYSKLVLGEQYF. The CDR3 bases are TGTGCCAGCAGTTACTCGAAACTAGTCTTGGGCGAGCAGTACTTC.

The chain recombines TRBV7-3 with TRBJ2-4, with 9 positions matching TRBD1. The CDR3 extends over 16 amino acids. The germline CDR1 and CDR2 sequences are SGHTA and FQGTGA. With V trimmed by 0 bases and J by 6 bases, 6 bases remained unmatched. This CDR3 is CASSLTGQGIGNIQYF. The CDR3 DNA follows: TGTGCCAGCAGCTTAACGGGACAGGGAATCGGAAACATTCAGTACTTC.

The rearrangement joins TRBV11-2 to TRBJ2-1; D remains ambiguous. The CDR3 is made up of 18 amino acids. Germline CDR1 and CDR2: SGHAT and FQNNGV. The V gene lost 0 bases and the J gene lost 4 bases, with 19 bases spanning the gap. For the CDR3, the DNA is TGTGCCAGCAGCTTAGACACTGATCTGTCAGTGCCGTACAATGAGCAGTTCTTC. Amino acid sequence: CASSLDTDLSVPYNEQFF.

The chain links TRBV30 to TRBJ1-1; D remains ambiguous. The CDR3 has 11 amino acids. Germline assignment: CDR1 GTSNPN and CDR2 SVGIG (reference sequence). V gave up 1 base and J gave up 8 bases, with 8 bases separating them. DNA for the CDR3: TGTGCCTGGAGTGGAGAAAACGAAGCTTTCTTT. Amino acids: CAWSGENEAFF.

CDR3 residues: CASRPTSGRGSSYEQYF. DNA of the CDR3: TGTGCCAGCAGGCCGACTAGCGGGAGGGGGAGCTCCTACGAGCAGTACTTC. This chain uses TRBV12-3 or TRBV12-4 with TRBJ2-7; 14 positions agree with TRBD2. CDR3 length: 17 residues. The junction had 7 bases not matched to a gene; V was cut back by 6 bases and J by 0 bases.

This chain joins TRBV6-2 or TRBV6-3 and TRBJ2-2; perhaps TRBD2 as D (6 bases). The CDR3 consists of 15 residues. Trimming cost V 9 bases and J 3 bases, with 17 bases left between them. Germline-derived CDR1 and CDR2 are MNHEY and SVGEGT. CDR3 region: CASSLVGRYTGELFF. For the CDR3, the DNA is TGTGCCAGTTCCCTGGTCGGGAGATACACCGGGGAGCTGTTTTTT.

This clonotype was seen at least ten times. V and J are TRBV20-1 and TRBJ1-5; a weak D match, TRBD1 (6 bases). Trimming removed 2 bases at V and 7 bases at J, with 12 bases between. This CDR3 contains 13 residues. Germline lookup yields CDR1 DFQATT and CDR2 SNEGSKA (reference sequence). This CDR3 is CSARLGGRQPQHF. The CDR3 region has the DNA TGCAGTGCTAGATTGGGGGGCCGGCAGCCCCAGCATTTT.

This clonotype has just a few counts. The chain combines TRBV30 with TRBJ2-1; possibly TRBD2 for D (5 bases). V gave up 2 bases and J gave up 9 bases, with 26 bases separating them. The CDR3 totals 17 residues. Per the germline V gene, CDR1 is GTSNPN and CDR2 is SVGIG (reference sequence). The CDR3 nucleotides read TGTGCCTGGAGTCTCGTCTTAATAAGCGGTGATCGGGGTGAGCAGTTCTTC. Translated, it gives CAWSLVLISGDRGEQFF.

This clonotype was observed a few times. This chain uses TRBV6-2 or TRBV6-3 with TRBJ2-1, with TRBD1 matching over 7 bases. The CDR3 loop spans 16 amino acids. The germline CDR1 and CDR2 sequences are MNHEY and SVGEGT. The V segment lost 6 bases and the J segment 3 bases; nucleotides outside the gene matches: 11. The CDR3 nucleotides read TGTGCCAGCAGATCGGACAGGCCAATTAACTACAATGAGCAGTTCTTC. It is translated as CASRSDRPINYNEQFF.

V and J are TRBV5-6 and TRBJ2-4; 7 positions match TRBD2. Germline V gene lookup returns CDR1 SGHDT and CDR2 YYEEEE. V was clipped by 2 bases and J by 1 base; unmatched bases: 6. This CDR3 region has 16 residues. The CDR3 DNA reads TGTGCCAGCAGCTTATTGGGGGAGGGGGCCAAAAACATTCAGTACTTC. Protein product: CASSLLGEGAKNIQYF.

This clonotype was counted only a few times. The gene calls are TRBV15 and TRBJ2-7; tentatively, D is TRBD2 (6 bases). This CDR3 contains 17 residues. The V end lost 0 bases, the J end lost 0 bases, and 15 bases lay between the germline ends. Per the germline V gene, CDR1 is LNHNV and CDR2 is YYDKDF (reference sequence). The CDR3 DNA reads as TGTGCCACCAGCAGAGATCAGGGACTGACTATCTCCTACGAGCAGTACTTC. As protein: CATSRDQGLTISYEQYF. Using reference TRBV15 and TRBJ2-7 for the parts outside the CDR3, the full variable domain is DAMVIQNPRYQVTQFGKPVTLSCSQTLNHNVMYWYQQKSSQAPKLLFHYYDKDFNNEADTPDNFQSRRPNTSFCFLDIRSPGLGDTAMYLCATSRDQGLTISYEQYFGPGTRLTVT.

The table lists this clonotype with a few counts. CDR3 residues: CAWSPYTGTSGSLARTGELFF. The CDR3 bases are TGTGCCTGGAGCCCCTATACCGGGACTAGCGGGAGTCTGGCAAGGACCGGGGAGCTGTTTTTT. The genes are TRBV30 and TRBJ2-2; 14 positions match TRBD2. The trim removed 3 bases at V and 5 bases at J, leaving 20 bases unmatched. Germline-derived CDR1 and CDR2 are GTSNPN and SVGIG (reference sequence). This CDR3 has 21 amino acids.

J is TRBJ2-1 and V is TRBV7-6; 9 bases map to TRBD2. The CDR3 is 16 residues long. Per germline, CDR1 SGHVS and CDR2 FNYEAQ. With 0 bases clipped from V and 7 bases from J, the junction kept 7 bases outside the gene matches. CDR3 residues: CASSLASSGSLNEQFF. In DNA form, the CDR3 reads TGTGCCAGCAGCTTAGCGAGTAGCGGGAGTTTAAATGAGCAGTTCTTC.

The rearrangement links TRBV7-3 to TRBJ2-1, with 9 bases aligning to TRBD2. The CDR3 has 17 amino acids. Germline V CDR1 and CDR2: SGHTA, FQGTGA. With 5 bases clipped from V and 9 bases from J, the junction kept 17 bases outside the gene matches. The CDR3 here is CASSLSGSLAGPGEQFF. CDR3 coding DNA: TGTGCCAGCAGCCTCTCGGGTTCCCTAGCGGGGCCAGGTGAGCAGTTCTTC.